This T cell receptor beta chain was identified in a study of T cell responses to AZD1222 COVID-19 vaccine. Clones were sequenced by immunoSEQ multiplex PCR, and TCRdb holds only the in-frame ones, with some missing. The table includes some 120,000 clones, over 90% detected once. V was trimmed by 3 bases and J by 1 base, leaving 18 bases between them. Germline CDR1 SNHLY, CDR2 FYNNEI. The CDR3 consists of 18 residues. The chain combines TRBV2 with TRBJ2-2; no reliable D call. Material: peripheral blood, obtained on day 0 of AZD1222 vaccination. The TCR was taken from an adult in good health. DNA for the CDR3: TGTGCCAGCAGTGAGAATATCTTGCGTGCGCAGAACACCGGGGAGCTGTTTTTT. This codes for CASSENILRAQNTGELFF.